Here is one T cell receptor beta chain with its context. Data came from immunoSEQ multiplex PCR; TCRdb stores just in-frame clones and leaves some out. The table lists 11,000 to 15,000 clones, 87% of them singletons. Germline V lookup: CDR1 MDHEN, CDR2 SYDVKM. CDR3 length: 14 amino acids. V was shortened by 2 bases and J by 8 bases, with 15 bases between the two germline ends. This specimen belongs to a study of blood T cell repertoires in COVID-19. The wider study: Some COVID-19 samples were acute and others convalescent; all came from the United States, Italy and Spain. The cDNA or gDNA used as material had been derived from T cells, B-cell-depleted T cells, or PBMCs.

The receptor comes from a human donor in a cohort sampled during active COVID-19. The sample was peripheral blood. J is TRBJ1-2 and V is TRBV28; D call uncertain. The DNA for the CDR3 is TGTGCCAGCAGTTTAGTGGGGAGGCTCCTCGGCTACACCTTC. Protein sequence: CASSLVGRLLGYTF.